The source of this T cell receptor (beta chain) is a study of monozygotic twins with inflammatory bowel disease (dated by TCRdb to the late 2010s). Regarding the research as a whole: The full study comprised 28 monozygotic twin pairs: nine German pairs (four IBD-concordant, five IBD-discordant) and 19 IBD-discordant Danish pairs. Within discordant pairs, disease-associated traits were sought mainly by comparing IBD patients with their genetically identical healthy co-twins. Each individual had, on average, about 151 000 unique TCRalpha sequences and 181 000 unique TCRbeta sequences available for analysis.

The library came from 5' RACE. For each TCR library, approximately 3,700 ng of total RNA was used. For each sample, cDNA was synthesized in eight separate reactions using SMARTScribe reverse transcriptase. During cDNA synthesis, template switching introduced unique molecular identifiers that contained a 6-nucleotide sample barcode. Amplification of TCRalpha and TCRbeta cDNA involved two nested PCRs of 16 and 9 cycles, and each PCR was followed by bead purification. Before amplification, the cDNA was treated with uracil DNA-glycosylase and purified using the QIAquick PCR purification kit. The second PCR was the step at which Illumina TruSeq-compatible adapters and sample-specific barcodes were added. TapeStation and Qubit were used to check library quality and concentration, and roughly 5 ng of each library went into the pool. Pooled libraries were sequenced on an Illumina HiSeq2500 single-index Rapid Run with 2 x 100 bp reads and custom sequencing primers. As for how the authors treated the data: MiGEC version 1.2.6 was used for UMI-based consensus assembly to correct PCR and sequencing errors. MiXCR version 2.1.1 was used for V(D)J alignment, clonotype assembly and CDR3 extraction. To normalise gene usage, clonotype sharing and MAIT/NKT TCR abundance, the analysis used the top 1000, 10 000 and 20 000 clonotypes per sample. After downsampling to 27 000 UMIs, diversity was calculated as the inverse Simpson index using the vegan R package. Paired Mann-Whitney U tests were applied to discordant twin pairs, with Benjamini-Hochberg correction for multiple testing. After reprocessing by TCRdb, each CDR3 protein sequence is one entry, and no DNA is given. The authors' filters were not applied to this entry. This specimen's table enumerates fewer than 550,000 distinct CDR3 sequences. The ten largest clones capture about 2.4% of the sample.

About this clonotype: There is no known antigen for this receptor.

The paper's findings and limits, for the study overall: IBD patients had lower TCRbeta repertoire diversity, measured by the inverse Simpson index, than their healthy co-twins. The results gave no support for a single strong signal or clonotype linked to IBD. IBD patients shared fewer clonotypes with other individuals than healthy twins did, most markedly in patients showing signs of disease activity. Background noise and inter-individual variability may have been introduced into the repertoires by the differing immunosuppressive treatments among patients. Distinction between different T cell subtypes could not be achieved in the analysis. Concordant and discordant twins showed no difference in repertoire similarity, possibly because of limited statistical power.

From each donor, an approximately 2.3 ml peripheral blood sample was drawn into PAXgene tubes and stored at -80 degrees C. Without T cell sorting, total RNA was isolated from whole blood using the PAXgene blood miRNA kit on an automated QIAcube. Peripheral blood from monozygotic twin pairs who were concordant or discordant for inflammatory bowel disease underwent deep TCRalpha and TCRbeta repertoire profiling using unique molecular barcoding. Smoking habits were recorded for all twin pairs, with individuals classified as current, former or never smokers. CDR1 SGHRS and CDR2 YFSETQ are derived from the germline V gene. The CDR3 contains 14 residues, cysteine and phenylalanine counted. DNA is not recorded here.

The sequenced sample consisted of blood. This sequence uses TRBV5-1 and TRBJ2-5; the D call from TCRdb, TRBD1, cannot be confirmed without DNA. This receptor was obtained from a human donor with ulcerative colitis or Crohn's disease, or a healthy co-twin of an affected twin (not recorded which). This receptor has the CDR3 CASSPGGGVETQYF.